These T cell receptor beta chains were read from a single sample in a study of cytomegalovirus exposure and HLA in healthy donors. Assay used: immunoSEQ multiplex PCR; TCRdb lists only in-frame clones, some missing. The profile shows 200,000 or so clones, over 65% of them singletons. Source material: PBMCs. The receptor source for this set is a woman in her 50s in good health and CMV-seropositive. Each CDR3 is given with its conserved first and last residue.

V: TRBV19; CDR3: CASSMGDWNTGELFF
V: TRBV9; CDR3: CASSPTGQLREQYF
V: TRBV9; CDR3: CASSVASYSRRYTF
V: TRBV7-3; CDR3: CASSLGTGGNEQFF
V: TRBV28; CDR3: CASSALTGTGFTDTQYF
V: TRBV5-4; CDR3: CASSLEGLAGGASTDTQYF
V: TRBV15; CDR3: CATSPRTGLGTEAFF
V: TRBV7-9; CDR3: CASRTGTNDNSPLHF
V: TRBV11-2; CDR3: CASSFPPRRREANQPQHF
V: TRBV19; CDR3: CASSPGFLDTIYF
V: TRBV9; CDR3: CASSVGTGGGPETQYF
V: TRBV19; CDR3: CASSLGGTDTQYF
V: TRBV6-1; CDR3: CASGVGGGTEAFF
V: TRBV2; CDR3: CATRREQKNTEAFF
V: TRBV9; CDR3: CASSLTGTGDTEAFF
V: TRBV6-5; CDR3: CASSLLDRPNSPLHF
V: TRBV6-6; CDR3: CASSWGVSNQPQHF
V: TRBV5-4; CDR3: CASRPGTGTTGELFF
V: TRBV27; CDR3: CASSLRGGVTEAFF
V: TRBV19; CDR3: CASSSWDRAGANVLTF
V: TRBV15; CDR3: CATSRVGGSYEQYF
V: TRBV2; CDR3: CASSYGNQPQHF
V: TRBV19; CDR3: CASSIGSYSPLHF
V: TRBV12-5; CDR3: CASGLTGRDEQYF
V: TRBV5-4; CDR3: CASSFGGHADGELFF
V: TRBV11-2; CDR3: CASSRLQEADTQYF
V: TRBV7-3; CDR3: CASSLVPAGGYTF
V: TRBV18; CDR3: CASSPVDTGGNNEQFF
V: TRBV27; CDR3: CASSRTGNTDTQYF
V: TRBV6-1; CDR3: CASNLDRGKEKLFF
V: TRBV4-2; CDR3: CASSPPAGGAETQYF
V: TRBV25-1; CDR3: CASSDRDRGSNEQYF